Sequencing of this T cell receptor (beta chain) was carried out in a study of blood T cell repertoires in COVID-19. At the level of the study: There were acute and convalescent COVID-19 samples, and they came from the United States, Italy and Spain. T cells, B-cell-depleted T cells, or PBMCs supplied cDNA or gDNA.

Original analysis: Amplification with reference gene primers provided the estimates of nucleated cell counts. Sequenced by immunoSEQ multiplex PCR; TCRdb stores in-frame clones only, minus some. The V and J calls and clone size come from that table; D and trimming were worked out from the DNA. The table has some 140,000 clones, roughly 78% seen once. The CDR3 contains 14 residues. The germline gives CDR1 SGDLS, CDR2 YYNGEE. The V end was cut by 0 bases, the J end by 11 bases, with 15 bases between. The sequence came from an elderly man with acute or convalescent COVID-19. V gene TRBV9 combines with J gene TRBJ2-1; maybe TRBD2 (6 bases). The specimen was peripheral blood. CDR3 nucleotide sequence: TGTGCCAGCAGCGTAGACGGGGGTGGCGGGAAGCAGTTCTTC. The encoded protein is CASSVDGGGGKQFF.